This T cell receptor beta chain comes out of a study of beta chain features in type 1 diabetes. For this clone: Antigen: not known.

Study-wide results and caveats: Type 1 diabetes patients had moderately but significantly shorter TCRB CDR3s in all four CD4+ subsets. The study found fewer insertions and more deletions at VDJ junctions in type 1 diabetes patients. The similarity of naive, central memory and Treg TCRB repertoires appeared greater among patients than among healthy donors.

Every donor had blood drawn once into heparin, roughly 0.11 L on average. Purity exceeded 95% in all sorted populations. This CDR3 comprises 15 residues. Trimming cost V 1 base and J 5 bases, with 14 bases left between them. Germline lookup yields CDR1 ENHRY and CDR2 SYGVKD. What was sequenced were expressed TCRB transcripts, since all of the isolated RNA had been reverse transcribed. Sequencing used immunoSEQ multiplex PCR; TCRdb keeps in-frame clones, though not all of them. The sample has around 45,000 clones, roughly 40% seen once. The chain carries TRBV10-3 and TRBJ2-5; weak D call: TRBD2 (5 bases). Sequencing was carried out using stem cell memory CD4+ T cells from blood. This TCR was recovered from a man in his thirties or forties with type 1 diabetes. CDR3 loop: CAISEFRAPGETQYF. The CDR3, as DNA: TGTGCCATCAGTGAGTTTCGGGCCCCGGGGGAGACCCAGTACTTC.